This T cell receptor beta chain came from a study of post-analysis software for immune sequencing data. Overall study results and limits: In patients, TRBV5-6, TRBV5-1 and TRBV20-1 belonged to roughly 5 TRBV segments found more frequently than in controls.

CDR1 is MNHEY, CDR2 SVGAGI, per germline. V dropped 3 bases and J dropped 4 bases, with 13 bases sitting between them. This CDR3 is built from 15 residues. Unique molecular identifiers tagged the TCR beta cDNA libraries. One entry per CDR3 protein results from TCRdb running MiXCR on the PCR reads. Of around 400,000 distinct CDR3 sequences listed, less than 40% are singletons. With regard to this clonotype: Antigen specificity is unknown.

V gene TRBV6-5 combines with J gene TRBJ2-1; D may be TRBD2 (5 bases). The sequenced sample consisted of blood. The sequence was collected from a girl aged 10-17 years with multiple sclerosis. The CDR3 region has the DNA TGTGCCAGCAGTTATACGCCCCGGGATTACAATGAGCAGTTCTTC. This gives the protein CASSYTPRDYNEQFF.